The subject of this entry is one T cell receptor beta chain. Stated treatment: roughly 19 received Ad26.COV2.S at low or high dose, single or two shots; about 5 received placebo; per-sample allocation not given. Samples came from day 63 after the first vaccine or placebo injection. The data derive from a study of Ad26.COV2.S vaccination and SARS-CoV-2 variants. The CDR3 loop spans 11 amino acids. Trimming pared 1 base from V and 7 bases from J, leaving 6 bases between. Assay used: immunoSEQ multiplex PCR; TCRdb lists only in-frame clones, some missing. In the table there are 300,000 to 350,000 clones, around four fifths of which are singletons.

The source was peripheral blood, collected in a trial of Ad26.COV2.S vaccine versus placebo. The receptor was isolated from a person between 18 and 65 years old who received the Ad26.COV2.S COVID-19 vaccine or a placebo. V usage is TRBV5-3 and J usage is TRBJ2-7; no reliable D call. TRBV5-3 is annotated as an ORF whose role is uncertain. The CDR3 sequence is CARSLLLEQYF. The CDR3 DNA is TGTGCCAGAAGCTTGCTACTGGAGCAGTACTTC.